One sample yielded the 27 T cell receptor beta chains listed below, sequenced in a study of Graves' ophthalmopathy and Graves' hyperthyroidism. CDR3 regions of TCR beta were amplified from RNA transcripts. The authors performed first-round RT-PCR with HTBI primers and then a second-round multiplex PCR. MiXCR, run by TCRdb on the multiplex PCR reads, gives a single entry per CDR3 protein. The table includes about 500,000 distinct CDR3 sequences, roughly 39% detected once. The sample comprised peripheral blood or thyroid tissue (not recorded which). Receptor source: an adult man with Graves' hyperthyroidism.

Ten or more counts support this clonotype. The chain employs TRBV7-9 and TRBJ2-7; 9 bases line up with TRBD2. Germline CDR1 reads SEHNR; CDR2 reads FQNEAQ (reference sequence). Trimming cost V 1 base and J 5 bases; bases outside gene matches: 6. This CDR3 has 15 residues. CDR3 in amino acids: CASSLGIAGVNEQYF. The CDR3, as DNA: TGTGCCAGCAGCTTAGGTATAGCGGGAGTAAACGAGCAGTACTTC.

This clonotype was detected many times. The chain uses TRBV14 and TRBJ1-2, with no clear D. Per the germline V gene, CDR1 is SGHDN and CDR2 is FVKESK. There are 13 residues in the CDR3. V lost 0 bases to trimming and J lost 8 bases, with 10 bases between them. CDR3 DNA sequence: TGTGCCAGCAGCCAAGAATGGAGGGAGGGCTACACCTTC. This translates into CASSQEWREGYTF.

This clonotype was observed at least ten times. The chain recombines TRBV2 with TRBJ2-2; perhaps D is TRBD1 or TRBD2 (5 bases each). V was shortened by 8 bases and J by 3 bases, with 13 bases between the two germline ends. The CDR3 has 14 residues. CDR1 SNHLY and CDR2 FYNNEI come from the germline V gene. The CDR3 sequence is CASVGVGDTGELFF. In nucleotides, the CDR3 is TGTGCCAGCGTCGGGGTGGGGGACACCGGGGAGCTGTTTTTT.

This clonotype was seen many times. The chain employs TRBV7-9 and TRBJ2-5; D gene unclear. Trimming took off 2 bases at V and 1 base at J, with 5 bases between the two ends. The CDR3 runs 13 residues. Per the germline V gene, CDR1 is SEHNR and CDR2 is FQNEAQ (reference sequence). CDR3 protein: CASSLYLQETQYF. Here the CDR3 DNA reads TGTGCCAGCAGCTTATATCTCCAAGAGACCCAGTACTTC.

This clonotype was seen a handful of times. The germline gene is not matched at one end of the junction; a read error may be the cause. The genes are TRBV3-1 and TRBJ2-7; D gene ambiguous. Germline V gene sequence: CDR1 LGHDT, CDR2 YNNKEL (reference sequence). The CDR3 runs to 14 residues. CDR3 bases: TGTGCCAGCACCCAAGGTAGGATCTCCTACGAGCAGTACTTC. It encodes CASTQGRISYEQYF.

Points on this clonotype: A much larger clone sits a single nucleotide away, making a read error possible. The chain is built from TRBV12-3 or TRBV12-4 and TRBJ2-5; TRBD2 matches 7 bases. V dropped 5 bases and J dropped 1; count of bases not matched to a gene: 7. This CDR3 spans 15 amino acids. In DNA form, the CDR3 reads TGTGCCAGCAGTCCGCCAGCGGGATCCCAAGAGACCCAGTACTTC. Translated: CASSPPAGSQETQYF.

This clonotype showed up many times. The chain carries TRBV10-3 and TRBJ1-2; TRBD1 agrees at 8 bases. The germline V gene has CDR1 ENHRY and CDR2 SYGVKD. There are 14 residues in the CDR3. The V gene end was trimmed by 3 bases and the J gene end by 4 bases; junction bases not matched to a gene: 4. Written as DNA, the CDR3 is TGTGCCATCAGTGAACAGGGGGATGGCTATGGCTACACCTTC. The encoded protein is CAISEQGDGYGYTF.

In regard to this clonotype: The germline gene is not matched at one end of the junction; a read error may be the cause. The V and J genes are TRBV29-1 and TRBJ1-6; a weak D match, TRBD1 (6 bases). Germline V lookup: CDR1 SQVTM, CDR2 ANQGSEA. This CDR3 is built from 13 residues. DNA for the CDR3: TGCAGCGTTGGTGCAGGGGAAGGATCACTCCTCCACTTT. Translated, it gives CSVGAGEGSLLHF.

In regard to this clonotype: One end of the junction varies from germline; a read error may be responsible. This chain connects TRBV10-3 to TRBJ1-1, with D hard to call. The CDR3 contains 9 residues. The germline gives CDR1 ENHRY, CDR2 SYGVKD. Written as DNA, the CDR3 is TGTGCCAGCAGTCAAGGAGCTTTCTTT. Its translation is CASSQGAFF.

This clonotype was recorded many times. This chain uses TRBV12-3 or TRBV12-4 with TRBJ1-2, with D possibly matching TRBD1 (5 bases). V lost 6 bases to trimming and J lost 4 bases, with 15 bases between them. This CDR3 has 14 amino acids. DNA for the CDR3: TGTGCCAGCAGCTCAAGGACAATCGTCTATGGCTACACCTTC. Its protein product is CASSSRTIVYGYTF.

The chain links TRBV6-1 to TRBJ1-5; D not certain. The V end lost 5 bases, the J end lost 1 base, and 9 bases lay between the germline ends. Germline V gives CDR1 MNHNS, CDR2 SASEGT. The CDR3 loop spans 14 amino acids. The CDR3 here is CASSYGKSNQPQHF. CDR3 bases: TGTGCCAGCAGTTACGGCAAGAGCAATCAGCCCCAGCATTTT.

In this sample, this clonotype turned up many times. The chain links TRBV20-1 to TRBJ2-7; TRBD2 agrees at 11 bases. V was pared by 5 bases and J by 2 bases, with 8 bases of the junction left unmatched. The CDR3 totals 15 residues. Germline-derived CDR1 and CDR2 are DFQATT and SNEGSKA (reference sequence). DNA for the CDR3: TGCAGTGCTCTCTCGACTAGCGGGAAGCCCTACGAGCAGTACTTC. Translation: CSALSTSGKPYEQYF.

Concerning this clonotype: A much larger clone lies a single base off, so this may be a read error. The chain carries TRBV7-9 and TRBJ1-4; weak D call: TRBD1 (5 bases). Germline assignment: CDR1 SEHNR and CDR2 FQNEAQ (reference sequence). The CDR3 length is 15 residues. Here the CDR3 DNA reads TGTACCAGCAGCGCCGGCGGGGCAGGCTTGGAAAAACTGTTTTTT. This encodes CTSSAGGAGLEKLFF. Looking up the rest from reference TRBV7-9 and TRBJ1-4 gives the full variable domain: DTGVSQNPRHKITKRGQNVTFRCDPISEHNRLYWYRQTLGQGPEFLTYFQNEAQLEKSRLLSDRFSAERPKGSFSTLEIQRTEQGDSAMYLCTSSAGGAGLEKLFFGSGTQLSVL.

This clonotype has a handful of counts. The chain combines TRBV7-2 with TRBJ2-2; the match to TRBD2 covers 9 bases. V lost 1 base and J lost 6; bases outside the gene matches: 6. Germline loops: CDR1 SGHTA, CDR2 FQGNSA. The CDR3 extends over 16 amino acids. The CDR3 bases are TGTGCCAGCAGCTTAGTCCCGGGACTAGCAGCCGGGGAGCTGTTTTTT. It encodes CASSLVPGLAAGELFF.

Many counts were recorded for this clonotype. V and J are TRBV24-1 and TRBJ2-5; the D gene is possibly TRBD2 (6 bases). V lost 0 bases, J lost 3 bases, and 7 bases lay in between. Germline V CDR1 and CDR2: KGHDR, SFDVKD. The CDR3 contains 14 residues. As DNA, the CDR3 is TGTGCCACCAGTGATTTGGGGGGGAAAGAGACCCAGTACTTC. Amino acid sequence: CATSDLGGKETQYF.

There are a few counts of this clonotype. A much bigger clone sits one base away, suggesting this may be a read error. J is TRBJ1-5 and V is TRBV19; no reliable D call. CDR3 length: 14 residues. Germline V gene data show CDR1 as LNHDA and CDR2 as SQIVND (reference sequence). Written as DNA, the CDR3 is TGTGCCGGTAGTATCTACGACCTGAATCAGCCCCAGCATTTT. This encodes CAGSIYDLNQPQHF.

This clonotype was picked up many times. The chain has TRBV7-2 and TRBJ1-2; 7 nucleotides agree with TRBD1. There are 15 residues in the CDR3. The germline gives CDR1 SGHTA, CDR2 FQGNSA. V trimming: 2 bases; J trimming: 4 bases; junction bases outside the gene matches: 7. The DNA of the CDR3 is TGTGCCAGCAGCTTACAACAGGGGTTAGGCTATGGCTACACCTTC. Translation: CASSLQQGLGYGYTF.

This clonotype appeared many times. The gene calls are TRBV10-3 and TRBJ1-2; D is perhaps TRBD1 (6 bases). Germline V gene lookup returns CDR1 ENHRY and CDR2 SYGVKD. The CDR3 is 14 amino acids. With 6 bases removed from V and 6 bases from J, the gap between germline ends came to 17 bases. The CDR3 DNA follows: TGTGCCATCAGAGCAGGGGACGCTTTAGATGGCTACACCTTC. Its protein is CAIRAGDALDGYTF.

The chain couples TRBV10-3 to TRBJ1-5; tentatively, D is TRBD1 (6 bases). The CDR3 sequence is 14 residues long. The germline V gene encodes CDR1 ENHRY and CDR2 SYGVKD. Trimming removed 5 bases from V and 6 bases from J, with 14 bases in between. The CDR3 region has the DNA TGTGCCATCAGTTCGGGGGGCGAGTTTCAGCCCCAGCATTTT. Amino acids: CAISSGGEFQPQHF.

This clonotype was picked up one time. The rearrangement links TRBV19 to TRBJ2-3; 13 bases fit TRBD2. Germline V lookup: CDR1 LNHDA, CDR2 SQIVND (reference sequence). This CDR3 has 15 residues. V was clipped by 8 bases and J by 2 bases; unmatched bases: 4. The CDR3 is CASSGLAGITDTQYF. The CDR3 DNA reads TGTGCCAGTTCGGGACTAGCGGGGATCACAGATACGCAGTATTTT. Drawing the rest from reference TRBV19 and TRBJ2-3, the complete variable domain is DGGITQSPKYLFRKEGQNVTLSCEQNLNHDAMYWYRQDPGQGLRLIYYSQIVNDFQKGDIAEGYSVSREKKESFPLTVTSAQKNPTAFYLCASSGLAGITDTQYFGPGTRLTVL.

This clonotype was detected many times. V and J are TRBV14 and TRBJ1-5, with D possibly being TRBD1 (5 bases). This CDR3 is 13 amino acids long. CDR1 and CDR2 (germline): SGHDN, FVKESK. Trimming pared 4 bases from V and 2 bases from J, leaving 6 bases between. The CDR3 nucleotides read TGTGCCAGCAGCCCCAGGGGCAATCAGCCCCAGCATTTT. Translated: CASSPRGNQPQHF.

This clonotype was counted ten times or more. J is TRBJ1-2 and V is TRBV2, with 8 nucleotides matching TRBD1. The CDR3 contains 17 residues. The ends lost 2 bases at V and 4 bases at J; junction bases unmatched: 12. Germline assignment: CDR1 SNHLY and CDR2 FYNNEI. CDR3 amino acids: CASSELRTGKFFYGYTF. CDR3 bases: TGTGCCAGCAGTGAACTGCGGACAGGGAAATTCTTCTATGGCTACACCTTC.

This chain uses TRBV30 with TRBJ1-5, with 11 bases that match TRBD1. The CDR3 consists of 15 residues. The V gene end was trimmed by 5 bases and the J gene end by 1 base; junction bases not matched to a gene: 4. CDR1 and CDR2 from the germline V gene are GTSNPN and SVGIG (reference sequence). The CDR3 sequence is CAWGQGARSNQPQHF. CDR3 DNA sequence: TGTGCCTGGGGACAGGGGGCGCGGAGCAATCAGCCCCAGCATTTT.

J is TRBJ2-3 and V is TRBV20-1; 11 bases are a match to TRBD1. Germline CDR1 DFQATT, CDR2 SNEGSKA (reference sequence). The J segment lost 1 base and the V segment lost 6 bases, leaving 6 bases of the junction unmatched. This CDR3 is built from 15 residues. The DNA for the CDR3 is TGCAGTGCCTCGGACAGGGGGCTCGGCACAGATACGCAGTATTTT. Its protein is CSASDRGLGTDTQYF.

The chain has TRBV29-1 and TRBJ2-3, with D unresolved. Between the trimmed V and J ends, which lost 4 bases and 1 base, there was a span of 6 bases. The CDR3 has 12 amino acids. Germline V gene sequence: CDR1 SQVTM, CDR2 ANQGSEA. The CDR3, as DNA: TGCAGCGTTGTCCAGGGCACAGATACGCAGTATTTT. It is translated as CSVVQGTDTQYF.

The gene calls are TRBV2 and TRBJ2-7; TRBD1 might be the D (6 bases). CDR1 and CDR2 from the germline V gene are SNHLY and FYNNEI. Trimming pared 8 bases from V and 3 bases from J, leaving 14 bases between. The CDR3 covers 13 residues. The CDR3 loop reads CASRSGQNYEQYF. The CDR3 nucleotides read TGTGCCAGCCGATCCGGACAGAACTACGAGCAGTACTTC.

The J gene is TRBJ1-2, the V gene TRBV29-1; 8 nucleotides match TRBD1. This CDR3 is 14 amino acids long. V shed 4 bases, J shed 7 bases, and the junction held 11 bases outside the gene matches. Germline-derived CDR1 and CDR2 are SQVTM and ANQGSEA. CDR3 DNA: TGCAGCGTTGGCCCGGACAGGGTCCGTTTTGGCTACACCTTC. Its translation: CSVGPDRVRFGYTF.